Presented here are 13 T cell receptor beta chains from one specimen sequenced in a study of blood T cell repertoires in COVID-19. Method: immunoSEQ multiplex PCR; TCRdb's copy keeps in-frame clones and lacks some. Of 350,000 to 400,000 clones detected, approximately 90% appear once; the ten largest clones hold around 0.95%. Sequencing used PBMCs or T cells enriched from blood (not recorded which). The receptors come from a woman younger than 45 with acute COVID-19.

The gene calls are TRBV30 and TRBJ2-3; a possible D gene is TRBD2 (6 bases). This CDR3 region has 15 residues. CDR1 is GTSNPN and CDR2 is SVGIG in the germline V gene (reference sequence). V was shortened by 1 base and J by 0 bases, with 11 bases between the two germline ends. This chain's CDR3 is CAWSGAGTSTDTQYF. CDR3 sequence (DNA): TGTGCCTGGAGTGGGGCGGGGACTAGCACAGATACGCAGTATTTT.

This chain connects TRBV7-2 to TRBJ2-5; 8 bases are a match to TRBD1. The V segment lost 2 bases and the J segment 5 bases; nucleotides outside the gene matches: 1. The CDR3 sequence is 13 residues long. Germline CDR1 SGHTA, CDR2 FQGNSA. The CDR3 DNA reads TGTGCCAGCAGCTTAAACAGGGGGGAGACCCAGTACTTC. Translation: CASSLNRGETQYF.

This clone was found once. This rearrangement joins TRBV19 to TRBJ2-7, with D possibly matching TRBD2 (5 bases). This CDR3 contains 15 residues. The germline V gene encodes CDR1 LNHDA and CDR2 SQIVND (reference sequence). The ends were cut back, 0 bases at V and 2 bases at J, with 11 bases in the middle. CDR3 bases: TGTGCCAGTAGTATAGATGGGCCGGGGACCTACGAGCAGTACTTC. It codes for CASSIDGPGTYEQYF.

This chain links TRBV11-2 with TRBJ2-1, with 10 bases lining up with TRBD2. The CDR3 is 15 amino acids. Germline V gene lookup returns CDR1 SGHAT and CDR2 FQNNGV. The V and J ends lost 5 bases and 3 bases, in that order; junction bases with no gene match: 4. The CDR3, as DNA: TGTGCCAGCAGCCTTTCTAGCGGGGGCTACAATGAGCAGTTCTTC. This gives the protein CASSLSSGGYNEQFF.

The rearrangement links TRBV5-6 to TRBJ1-1; D is possibly TRBD1 (5 bases). V was shortened by 1 base and J by 0 bases, with 7 bases between the two germline ends. Germline loops: CDR1 SGHDT, CDR2 YYEEEE. This CDR3 is 14 amino acids long. The CDR3 nucleotides are TGTGCCAGCAGCTTGACAGGTTTGAACACTGAAGCTTTCTTT. Encoded protein: CASSLTGLNTEAFF.

The chain combines TRBV6-4 with TRBJ1-2; D not resolved. CDR3 size: 13 residues. Germline CDR1 and CDR2: MRHNA and SNTAGT. V was cut by 4 bases and J by 4 bases, with 10 bases left in between. CDR3 DNA: TGTGCCAGCAGTGTCTACGGAGGCTATGGCTACACCTTC. This gives the protein CASSVYGGYGYTF.

In nucleotides, the CDR3 is TGTGCCAGCAGCGACAGGGACAGGAGTTCCTACAATGAGCAGTTCTTC. The encoded protein is CASSDRDRSSYNEQFF. V and J are TRBV7-3 and TRBJ2-1, with 8 bases identical to TRBD1. The trim removed 5 bases at V and 1 base at J, leaving 7 bases unmatched. There are 16 residues in the CDR3. CDR1 is SGHTA and CDR2 is FQGTGA in the germline V gene.

V is TRBV25-1 and J is TRBJ2-7; the D is unclear. There are 14 residues in the CDR3. CDR1 and CDR2 (germline): MGHDK, SYGVNS. Trimming pared 4 bases from V and 6 bases from J, leaving 16 bases between. The DNA for the CDR3 is TGTGCCAGCAGTGCCCCAGGTGTGGTCGTCGAGCAGTACTTC. Translation gives CASSAPGVVVEQYF.

V and J are TRBV7-2 and TRBJ2-7; 13 positions match TRBD2. The germline gives CDR1 SGHTA, CDR2 FQGNSA. The CDR3 is 16 amino acids. The V segment lost 4 bases and the J segment 1 base; nucleotides outside the gene matches: 4. CDR3 coding DNA: TGTGCCAGCAGCTCTTTGACTAGCGGGGGGTCCTACGAGCAGTACTTC. Translation: CASSSLTSGGSYEQYF.

This chain joins TRBV6-5 and TRBJ2-7, with D possibly being TRBD2 (5 bases). The CDR3 has 14 amino acids. Germline values: CDR1 MNHEY, CDR2 SVGAGI. V shed 0 bases and J shed 3 bases, with 9 bases lying between them. The CDR3 reads CASSYSSRVYEQYF. Written as DNA, the CDR3 is TGTGCCAGCAGTTACTCTTCGAGGGTCTACGAGCAGTACTTC.

The CDR3 spells CASSYQGFGSNSPLHF. The CDR3 coding sequence is TGTGCCAGTAGTTACCAGGGGTTCGGTAGTAATTCACCCCTCCACTTT. The chain uses TRBV19 and TRBJ1-6, with D maybe TRBD1 (6 bases). The germline V gene encodes CDR1 LNHDA and CDR2 SQIVND (reference sequence). This CDR3 has 16 residues. Trimming took off 5 bases at V and 6 bases at J, with 17 bases between the two ends.

This clone appeared once. This rearrangement joins TRBV7-3 to TRBJ1-6; D possibly corresponds to TRBD1 (6 bases). The germline gives CDR1 SGHTA, CDR2 FQGTGA. V was trimmed by 2 bases and J by 9 bases, leaving 11 bases between them. This CDR3 is 14 amino acids long. CDR3 amino acids: CASSLGGRGSPLHF. The CDR3 bases are TGTGCCAGCAGCTTAGGGGGCAGGGGTTCACCCCTCCACTTT.

The chain is built from TRBV5-1 and TRBJ2-7, with 7 positions matching TRBD1. Germline CDR1 and CDR2: SGHRS and YFSETQ. Trimming cost V 4 bases and J 2 bases; bases outside gene matches: 6. This CDR3 is built from 14 residues. DNA of the CDR3: TGCGCCAGCAGCCTCCTGACAGGGACCTACGAGCAGTACTTC. Translated, it gives CASSLLTGTYEQYF.